The entry below gives a single T cell receptor (beta chain) sequence along with its context. Its antigen remains unidentified. One junction end disagrees with the germline gene, perhaps due to a read error. The data were obtained in a study of cytomegalovirus exposure and HLA in healthy donors. Findings of the study overall: Reportedly, TCR beta sequences accurately predicted HLA-A and HLA-B alleles in most subjects.

It was with 60 Vbeta and 13 Jbeta primers that the PCR ran. The repertoire was sequenced with immunoSEQ multiplex PCR; TCRdb's copy has only in-frame clones and lacks some. The sample has about 150,000 clones; 75% to 85% are singletons. Sequencing input: PBMCs. The sequence was obtained from a woman aged 40 to 49 in good health and CMV-seropositive.

CDR3 sequence: CARIMTGSHEF. As DNA, the CDR3 is TGTGCCAGGATCATGACAGGTTCGCATGAGTTC. J is TRBJ2-7 and V is TRBV6-4, with TRBD1 as a possible D gene (6 bases). Germline V gene sequence: CDR1 MRHNA, CDR2 SNTAGT. This CDR3 contains 11 residues.